The following is a T cell receptor (beta chain) sequence with its context. What it binds is unknown. The data stem from a study of T cell responses to AZD1222 COVID-19 vaccine. The overall study: Both about-4-week and about-12-week second-dose recipients were combined.

Findings and limits, study-wide: Nearly half of spike-specific TCRs reportedly target variant regions that are unmutated in the B.1.351 and B.1.1.7 variants. Mostly white British, mostly female donors; authors suggested clonal diversity may be underestimated. Breadth and depth of Spike-specific TCRs rose after two AZD1222 doses.

This table comes from immunoSEQ multiplex PCR, and its TCRdb copy is limited to in-frame clones, with some not included. The data show over 110,000 clones, roughly 92% seen once. The CDR3 loop spans 15 amino acids. Per the germline V gene, CDR1 is MGHRA and CDR2 is YSYEKL. V was cut by 0 bases and J by 6 bases, with 14 bases left in between. This sample comprised peripheral blood, obtained on day 0 of AZD1222 vaccination. This chain connects TRBV4-1 to TRBJ1-2; perhaps TRBD1 as D (6 bases). This sequence originates from an adult in good health. The chain's CDR3 is CASSQDRTGYHGYTF. In nucleotides, the CDR3 is TGCGCCAGCAGCCAAGACCGAACAGGGTATCATGGCTACACCTTC.